The 32 T cell receptor beta chains reported below all come from one sample, sequenced in a study of blood T cell repertoires in COVID-19. The protocol was immunoSEQ multiplex PCR, while the TCRdb copy is restricted to in-frame clones and leaves out a portion. Found here are about 310,000 clones, roughly 86% of them singletons; the top ten hold just under 9.5%. Sequences were obtained from PBMCs or T cells enriched from blood (not recorded which). The receptors were sampled from a young woman who had recovered from COVID-19.

The chain recombines TRBV15 with TRBJ1-5; D might be TRBD1 (5 bases). Trimming removed 8 bases from V and 1 base from J, with 15 bases in between. The germline CDR1 and CDR2 sequences are LNHNV and YYDKDF (reference sequence). The CDR3 is made up of 15 amino acids. The CDR3 sequence: CATARGGRSNQPQHF. DNA for the CDR3: TGTGCCACCGCAAGGGGTGGTAGAAGCAATCAGCCCCAGCATTTT.

The chain combines TRBV29-1 with TRBJ2-2, with D unresolved. V lost 4 bases and J 7 bases, leaving 10 bases between the germline ends. The germline CDR1 and CDR2 sequences are SQVTM and ANQGSEA. This CDR3 has 12 amino acids. CDR3 sequence: CSVVARIGELFF. CDR3 in DNA: TGCAGCGTTGTCGCCAGAATCGGGGAGCTGTTTTTT.

V and J are TRBV7-2 and TRBJ2-2, with D unclear. Germline V gene data show CDR1 as SGHTA and CDR2 as FQGNSA. Trimming shortened V by 5 bases and J by 1 base, and 14 bases separated the two germline ends. This CDR3 is 16 amino acids long. CDR3 bases: TGTGCCAGCAGCACAAGACAAGGCTGGAACACCGGGGAGCTGTTTTTT. Its protein is CASSTRQGWNTGELFF.

The V gene is TRBV19, the J gene TRBJ2-3; 10 bases align to TRBD1. CDR3 length: 16 amino acids. Germline V lookup: CDR1 LNHDA, CDR2 SQIVND (reference sequence). Trimming removed 6 bases from V and 2 bases from J; junction bases left unmatched: 8. The CDR3 loop reads CASSPRTGGYTDTQYF. CDR3 DNA sequence: TGTGCCAGTAGCCCGCGGACAGGGGGGTACACAGATACGCAGTATTTT. The full variable domain, completed using reference TRBV19 and TRBJ2-3, is DGGITQSPKYLFRKEGQNVTLSCEQNLNHDAMYWYRQDPGQGLRLIYYSQIVNDFQKGDIAEGYSVSREKKESFPLTVTSAQKNPTAFYLCASSPRTGGYTDTQYFGPGTRLTVL.

The chain has TRBV6-5 and TRBJ2-7; D gene ambiguous. Trimming removed 10 bases from V and 3 bases from J, with 7 bases in between. Germline values: CDR1 MNHEY, CDR2 SVGAGI. CDR3 length: 10 residues. The CDR3: CATIDYEQYF. CDR3 sequence (DNA): TGTGCCACCATAGACTACGAGCAGTACTTC.

This chain links TRBV15 with TRBJ2-1, with 10 bases matching TRBD2. Unmatched junction bases numbered 10, after V lost 5 bases and J lost 0 bases. The CDR3 has 18 amino acids. Germline V gives CDR1 LNHNV, CDR2 YYDKDF (reference sequence). CDR3 in amino acids: CATSPGLAVTSSYNEQFF. The CDR3 DNA follows: TGTGCCACCAGCCCCGGACTAGCGGTCACTAGCTCCTACAATGAGCAGTTCTTC. Full variable domain (missing parts from reference TRBV15 and TRBJ2-1): DAMVIQNPRYQVTQFGKPVTLSCSQTLNHNVMYWYQQKSSQAPKLLFHYYDKDFNNEADTPDNFQSRRPNTSFCFLDIRSPGLGDTAMYLCATSPGLAVTSSYNEQFFGPGTRLTVL.

CDR3 protein: CSVVQGYGYTF. The CDR3 DNA sequence: TGCAGCGTTGTTCAGGGCTATGGCTACACCTTC. This chain links TRBV29-1 with TRBJ1-2; TRBD1 is a possible D gene (5 bases). V was cut by 4 bases and J by 4 bases, with 7 bases left in between. Germline lookup yields CDR1 SQVTM and CDR2 ANQGSEA. The CDR3 sequence is 11 residues long.

J is TRBJ1-3 and V is TRBV5-1, with a possible D match to TRBD1 (6 bases). Trimming cost V 0 bases and J 1 base, with 8 bases left between them. CDR1 SGHRS and CDR2 YFSETQ come from the germline V gene. The CDR3 is 15 amino acids. CDR3 region: CASSLGRGSGNTIYF. The CDR3 region has the DNA TGCGCCAGCAGCTTGGGCAGGGGTTCTGGAAACACCATATATTTT.

This chain joins TRBV29-1 and TRBJ2-1; 12 bases agree with TRBD2. Germline CDR1 is SQVTM and CDR2 is ANQGSEA. The CDR3 contains 14 residues. The J segment lost 8 bases and the V segment lost 3 bases, leaving 5 bases of the junction unmatched. For the CDR3, the DNA is TGCAGCGTTGAGACTAGCGGGAGTGGGGATGAGCAGTTCTTC. It encodes CSVETSGSGDEQFF.

The rearrangement links TRBV7-2 to TRBJ2-1; D is uncertain. Germline CDR1 is SGHTA and CDR2 is FQGNSA. V dropped 5 bases and J dropped 2 bases, with 13 bases sitting between them. The CDR3 extends over 15 amino acids. The CDR3: CASSKTNLPYNEQFF. The CDR3 DNA is TGTGCCAGCAGCAAAACAAACCTCCCCTACAATGAGCAGTTCTTC.

This chain connects TRBV30 to TRBJ1-1; TRBD1 aligns across 7 bases. There are 13 residues in the CDR3. The V segment lost 3 bases and the J segment 4 bases; nucleotides outside the gene matches: 5. Germline V gene sequence: CDR1 GTSNPN, CDR2 SVGIG (reference sequence). CDR3 nucleotide sequence: TGTGCCTGGAGCTTTGGGACAGCCACTGAAGCTTTCTTT. This codes for CAWSFGTATEAFF.

The chain employs TRBV4-1 and TRBJ1-2; 12 bases align to TRBD1. Trimming took 1 base from V and 5 from J; bases not matched to a gene: 5. The CDR3 length is 16 residues. Germline CDR1 and CDR2: MGHRA and YSYEKL. The CDR3 reads CASSQGGTGGGYGYTF. CDR3 in DNA: TGCGCCAGCAGCCAAGGGGGGACAGGGGGCGGGTATGGCTACACCTTC.

The CDR3 is CASSSPTEREAPRSYNEQFF. The CDR3 DNA sequence: TGTGCCAGCAGTTCCCCGACAGAGCGGGAGGCACCCCGCTCCTACAATGAGCAGTTCTTC. V and J are TRBV28 and TRBJ2-1, with 9 bases that match TRBD2. The V and J ends lost 4 bases and 0 bases, in that order; junction bases with no gene match: 16. The CDR3 contains 20 residues. CDR1 MDHEN and CDR2 SYDVKM come from the germline V gene. The whole variable domain, remainder taken from reference TRBV28 and TRBJ2-1, is DVKVTQSSRYLVKRTGEKVFLECVQDMDHENMFWYRQDPGLGLRLIYFSYDVKMKEKGDIPEGYSVSREKKERFSLILESASTNQTSMYLCASSSPTEREAPRSYNEQFFGPGTRLTVL.

V gene TRBV6-5 combines with J gene TRBJ1-5, with D possibly being TRBD1 (6 bases). The CDR3 contains 15 residues. V shed 4 bases and J shed 5 bases, with 15 bases lying between them. The germline gives CDR1 MNHEY, CDR2 SVGAGI. CDR3 amino acids: CASSFGRGDYQPQHF. The CDR3 DNA follows: TGTGCCAGCAGTTTTGGCAGGGGAGATTATCAGCCCCAGCATTTT.

The rearrangement links TRBV30 to TRBJ2-7; no definite D call. Trimming took 3 bases from V and 7 from J, leaving 16 bases between them. The CDR3 covers 13 residues. Germline V gene data show CDR1 as GTSNPN and CDR2 as SVGIG (reference sequence). The DNA of the CDR3 is TGTGCCTGGAGACGCAACCCGACTGGAGAGCAGTACTTC. Its translation: CAWRRNPTGEQYF.

The chain employs TRBV18 and TRBJ1-4; D unresolved. V shed 2 bases and J shed 10 bases, with 14 bases lying between them. Germline lookup yields CDR1 KGHSH and CDR2 LQKENI. The CDR3 sequence is 14 residues long. The CDR3 bases are TGTGCCAGCTCACCAGGCGAGGGTTCGGGAAAACTGTTTTTT. Encoded protein: CASSPGEGSGKLFF.

This chain links TRBV10-3 with TRBJ1-5; TRBD1 might be the D (5 bases). Per germline, CDR1 ENHRY and CDR2 SYGVKD. This CDR3 has 14 amino acids. Trimming removed 3 bases at V and 6 bases at J, with 12 bases between. The CDR3 region is CAISEKEGIQPQHF. The CDR3 DNA is TGTGCCATCAGTGAAAAGGAGGGGATTCAGCCCCAGCATTTT.

CDR3: CASSLGVLQGSGGYTF. CDR3 nucleotide sequence: TGTGCCAGCAGCTTAGGGGTCCTACAGGGATCTGGTGGCTACACCTTC. V gene TRBV7-8 combines with J gene TRBJ1-2; maybe TRBD1 (6 bases). Germline CDR1 reads SGHVS; CDR2 reads FQNEAQ. Trimming cost V 1 base and J 7 bases, with 19 bases left between them. This CDR3 spans 16 amino acids.

The chain has TRBV2 and TRBJ1-2, with 7 bases identical to TRBD1. The ends lost 6 bases at V and 2 bases at J; junction bases unmatched: 3. The CDR3 runs 13 residues. The germline gives CDR1 SNHLY, CDR2 FYNNEI. CDR3 sequence (DNA): TGTGCCAGCAGACCGGACAGGAACTATGGCTACACCTTC. It is translated as CASRPDRNYGYTF.

V and J are TRBV5-1 and TRBJ2-7, with TRBD1 matching over 10 bases. Looked up from germline, CDR1 is SGHRS and CDR2 is YFSETQ. With V trimmed by 0 bases and J by 5 bases, 5 bases remained unmatched. The CDR3 sequence is 15 residues long. CDR3 in amino acids: CASSLGYGTGDEQYF. CDR3 DNA sequence: TGCGCCAGCAGCTTGGGGTATGGGACAGGGGACGAGCAGTACTTC.

This chain joins TRBV5-6 and TRBJ2-1, with 10 bases that match TRBD1. The trim removed 2 bases at V and 6 bases at J, leaving 8 bases unmatched. The germline CDR1 and CDR2 sequences are SGHDT and YYEEEE. CDR3 length: 16 residues. The CDR3 DNA reads as TGTGCCAGCAGCTTCGGGACAGGGGCCCTAGTCAATGAGCAGTTCTTC. Protein product: CASSFGTGALVNEQFF.

The rearrangement uses TRBV10-3 and TRBJ2-7; 8 nucleotides align to TRBD2. The CDR3 sequence is 14 residues long. Germline V lookup: CDR1 ENHRY, CDR2 SYGVKD. Germline trimming cut 10 bases from V and 0 bases from J; bases unmatched to any gene: 8. The CDR3 sequence: CATGLAPSSYEQYF. DNA for the CDR3: TGTGCCACCGGACTAGCCCCTAGCTCCTACGAGCAGTACTTC.

This chain uses TRBV3-1 (or the pseudogene TRBV3-2) with TRBJ1-6; 9 bases align to TRBD1. Germline V gene sequence: CDR1 LGHDT, CDR2 YNNKEL (reference sequence). The CDR3 runs 16 residues. With V trimmed by 4 bases and J by 8 bases, 9 bases remained unmatched. Here the CDR3 DNA reads TGTGCCAGCAGCCTCTACTCGGACAGGGGCCATTCACCCCTCCACTTT. Protein: CASSLYSDRGHSPLHF.

This sequence joins TRBV5-1 and TRBJ1-2, with D unresolved. The CDR3 is made up of 14 amino acids. Trimming cost V 6 bases and J 4 bases, with 16 bases left between them. Germline CDR1 is SGHRS and CDR2 is YFSETQ. The CDR3: CASTRLPSPYGYTF. DNA of the CDR3: TGCGCCAGCACCAGGCTCCCCTCCCCCTATGGCTACACCTTC.

The CDR3 loop reads CAWNREGGNTIYF. The DNA of the CDR3 is TGTGCCTGGAACCGGGAGGGTGGAAACACCATATATTTT. This chain joins TRBV30 and TRBJ1-3, with D uncertain. In germline, CDR1 is GTSNPN, CDR2 SVGIG (reference sequence). CDR3 length: 13 residues. Deletions cut 4 bases from V and 3 bases from J, with 10 bases between. The full variable domain, with the rest looked up from reference TRBV30 and TRBJ1-3, is SQTIHQWPATLVQPVGSPLSLECTVEGTSNPNLYWYRQAAGRGLQLLFYSVGIGQISSEVPQNLSASRPQDRQFILSSKKLLLSDSGFYLCAWNREGGNTIYFGEGSWLTVV.

The chain couples TRBV11-3 to TRBJ2-1; D call uncertain. CDR3 length: 13 amino acids. Trimming removed 5 bases from V and 7 bases from J, with 12 bases in between. Germline CDR1 reads SGHNT; CDR2 reads YENEEA. The CDR3 DNA sequence: TGTGCCAGCAGCCCGAGTAATAATAATGAGCAGTTCTTC. It yields the protein CASSPSNNNEQFF.

This CDR3 reads CASSLSDRVYNEQFF. DNA for the CDR3: TGTGCCAGCAGCTTATCCGACAGAGTCTACAATGAGCAGTTCTTC. The rearrangement joins TRBV5-4 to TRBJ2-1, with D tentatively TRBD1 (5 bases). CDR3 length: 15 residues. V lost 2 bases and J lost 3, with 12 bases in between. Per the germline V gene, CDR1 is SGHNT and CDR2 is YYREEE (reference sequence).

This clone was detected only a few times. The V and J genes are TRBV5-1 and TRBJ2-3; TRBD2 matches 9 bases. V lost 0 bases, J lost 4 bases, and 6 bases stayed unmatched. Germline V gene lookup returns CDR1 SGHRS and CDR2 YFSETQ. CDR3 size: 16 residues. The CDR3 protein is CASSLAGGRGADTQYF. CDR3 bases: TGCGCCAGCAGCTTGGCCGGCGGGAGGGGCGCAGATACGCAGTATTTT.

The V call is TRBV10-1, the J call TRBJ2-7; 7 nucleotides line up with TRBD2. Germline V gives CDR1 WNHNN, CDR2 SYGVQD (reference sequence). The trim removed 6 bases at V and 2 bases at J, leaving 10 bases unmatched. The CDR3 spans 15 residues. The CDR3 nucleotides are TGCGCCAGCAGCGAAGGACTAGGAGCCACCTACGAGCAGTACTTC. Its protein is CASSEGLGATYEQYF.

V usage is TRBV7-3 and J usage is TRBJ2-7; possible D gene TRBD2, 6 bases. The V gene's germline CDR1 is SGHTA and CDR2 FQGTGA. V lost 2 bases and J lost 1, with 12 bases in between. The CDR3 is 15 amino acids. The CDR3 sequence: CASSLSGVGSYEQYF. The CDR3 DNA sequence: TGTGCCAGCAGCTTATCGGGGGTTGGGTCCTACGAGCAGTACTTC.

This clone was observed once. This sequence joins TRBV21-1 and TRBJ1-2. TRBV21-1 is a pseudogene. The CDR3 extends over 15 amino acids. CDR3 residues: CASSTTREGHYGYTF. Here the CDR3 DNA reads TGTGCCAGCAGCACCACACGGGAGGGCCACTATGGCTACACCTTC.

The chain couples TRBV14 to TRBJ2-7; 7 bases are a match to TRBD1. With 3 bases clipped from V and 4 bases from J, the junction kept 9 bases outside the gene matches. Per the germline V gene, CDR1 is SGHDN and CDR2 is FVKESK. The CDR3 extends over 15 amino acids. CDR3 protein: CASSHPGQNLYEQYF. Here the CDR3 DNA reads TGTGCCAGCAGCCATCCGGGACAGAATTTATACGAGCAGTACTTC.